The source of this T cell receptor (beta chain) is a study of blood T cell repertoires in COVID-19. The germline CDR1 and CDR2 sequences are KGHSH and LQKENI. V lost 1 base and J 6 bases, leaving 9 bases between the germline ends. The CDR3 loop spans 13 amino acids. Some clones are missing from TCRdb's copy, which holds only in-frame ones; the method was immunoSEQ multiplex PCR. The data contain fewer than 300,000 clones, roughly 84% of them singletons. The chain employs TRBV18 and TRBJ2-5; tentative D call: TRBD1 (6 bases). This sequence was found in a woman aged 18-29 years with acute or convalescent COVID-19. The sequenced material came from peripheral blood. Here the CDR3 DNA reads TGTGCCAGCTCACCACAAGGGGGAAAGACCCAGTACTTC. Residues: CASSPQGGKTQYF.